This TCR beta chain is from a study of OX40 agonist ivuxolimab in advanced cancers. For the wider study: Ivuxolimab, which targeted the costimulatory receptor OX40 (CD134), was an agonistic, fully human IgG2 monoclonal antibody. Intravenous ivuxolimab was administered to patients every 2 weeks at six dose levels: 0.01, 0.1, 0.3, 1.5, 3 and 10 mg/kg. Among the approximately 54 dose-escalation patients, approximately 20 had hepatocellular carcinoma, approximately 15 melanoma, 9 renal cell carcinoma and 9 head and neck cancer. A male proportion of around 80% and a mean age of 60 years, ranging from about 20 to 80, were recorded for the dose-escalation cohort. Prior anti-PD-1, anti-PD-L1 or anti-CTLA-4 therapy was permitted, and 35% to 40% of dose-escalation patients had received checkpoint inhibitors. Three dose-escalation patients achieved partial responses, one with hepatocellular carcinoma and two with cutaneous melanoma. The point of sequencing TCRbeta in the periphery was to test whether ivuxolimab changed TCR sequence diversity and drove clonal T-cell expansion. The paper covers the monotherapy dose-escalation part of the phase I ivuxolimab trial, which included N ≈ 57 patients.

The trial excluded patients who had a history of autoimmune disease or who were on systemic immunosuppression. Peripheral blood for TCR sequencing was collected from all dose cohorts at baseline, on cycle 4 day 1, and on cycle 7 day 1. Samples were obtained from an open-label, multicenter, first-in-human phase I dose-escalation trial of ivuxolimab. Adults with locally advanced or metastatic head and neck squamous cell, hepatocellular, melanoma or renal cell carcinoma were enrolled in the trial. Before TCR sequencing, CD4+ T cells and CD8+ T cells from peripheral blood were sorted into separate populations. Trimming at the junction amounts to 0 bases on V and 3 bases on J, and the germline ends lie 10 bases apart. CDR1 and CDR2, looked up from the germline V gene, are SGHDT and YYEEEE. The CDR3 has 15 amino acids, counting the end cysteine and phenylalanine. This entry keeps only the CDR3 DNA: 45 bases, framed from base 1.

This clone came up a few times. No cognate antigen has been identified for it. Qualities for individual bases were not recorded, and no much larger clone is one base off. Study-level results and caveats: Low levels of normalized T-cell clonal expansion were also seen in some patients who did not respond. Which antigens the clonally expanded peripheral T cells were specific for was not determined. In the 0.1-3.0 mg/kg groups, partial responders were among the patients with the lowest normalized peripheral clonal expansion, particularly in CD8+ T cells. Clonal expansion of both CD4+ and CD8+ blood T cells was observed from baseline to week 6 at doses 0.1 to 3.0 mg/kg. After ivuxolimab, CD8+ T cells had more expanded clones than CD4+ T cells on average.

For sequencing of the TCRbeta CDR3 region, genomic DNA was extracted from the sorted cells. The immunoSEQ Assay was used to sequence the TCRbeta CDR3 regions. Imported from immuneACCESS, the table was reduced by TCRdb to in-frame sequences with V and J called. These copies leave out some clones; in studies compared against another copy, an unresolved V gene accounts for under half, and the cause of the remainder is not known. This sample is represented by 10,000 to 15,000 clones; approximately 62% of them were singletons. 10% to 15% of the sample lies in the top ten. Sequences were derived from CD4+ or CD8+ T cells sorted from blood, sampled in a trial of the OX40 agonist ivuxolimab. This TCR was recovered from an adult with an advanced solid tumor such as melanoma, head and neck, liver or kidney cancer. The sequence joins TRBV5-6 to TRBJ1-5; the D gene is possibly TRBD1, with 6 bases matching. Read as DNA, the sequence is TGTGCCAGCAGCTTGGGGAGACAGGTCAATCAGCCCCAGCATTTT. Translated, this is CASSLGRQVNQPQHF.